These 25 T cell receptor beta chains were sequenced from one sample in a study of T cell responses to AZD1222 COVID-19 vaccine. Here immunoSEQ multiplex PCR was the method, and the copy in TCRdb shows in-frame clones only, minus some. The sample comprises tens of thousands of clones, almost 90% of which are singletons, and roughly 8% rests with the top ten. The source material was peripheral blood, sampled on day 0 of AZD1222 vaccination. These receptors were collected from an adult in good health.

This sequence joins TRBV7-8 and TRBJ2-2, with D perhaps TRBD1 (6 bases). Trimming removed 5 bases at V and 5 bases at J, with 9 bases between. The germline V gene has CDR1 SGHVS and CDR2 FQNEAQ. There are 13 residues in the CDR3. The CDR3: CASSHTGTGELFF. The CDR3 DNA reads as TGTGCCAGCAGCCATACAGGGACCGGGGAGCTGTTTTTT.

Points on this clone: The junction departs from the called germline gene at one end, perhaps through a read error. V gene TRBV7-7 combines with J gene TRBJ2-1; D is possibly TRBD2 (5 bases). The germline V gene has CDR1 SSHAT and CDR2 FNYEAQ (reference sequence). The CDR3 runs to 16 residues. This CDR3 is CASSLGGPSSYNEQFF. The CDR3, as DNA: TGTGCTAGCAGCTTAGGAGGCCCAAGCTCCTACAATGAGCAGTTCTTC.

This sequence joins TRBV7-2 and TRBJ2-1, with no clear D. This CDR3 is built from 12 residues. The germline V gene encodes CDR1 SGHTA and CDR2 FQGNSA. Trimming took off 2 bases at V and 9 bases at J, with 8 bases between the two ends. CDR3 region: CASSLYPGEQFF. CDR3 nucleotide sequence: TGTGCCAGCAGCTTATATCCGGGTGAGCAGTTCTTC.

This sequence joins TRBV29-1 and TRBJ1-1; maybe TRBD1 (6 bases). The CDR3 extends over 12 amino acids. CDR1 SQVTM and CDR2 ANQGSEA come from the germline V gene. Trimming removed 7 bases at V and 5 bases at J, with 14 bases between. This CDR3 reads CSGNPGETEAFF. CDR3 coding DNA: TGCAGCGGCAACCCAGGGGAAACTGAAGCTTTCTTT.

The rearrangement links TRBV18 to TRBJ1-1; D remains unclear. The CDR3 sequence is 13 residues long. CDR1 and CDR2 (germline): KGHSH, LQKENI. V was cut by 3 bases and J by 1 base, with 6 bases left in between. The CDR3 loop is CASSPNRNTEAFF. The CDR3 nucleotides are TGTGCCAGCTCACCCAACAGGAACACTGAAGCTTTCTTT. Variable domain in full (rest from reference TRBV18 and TRBJ1-1): NAGVMQNPRHLVRRRGQEARLRCSPMKGHSHVYWYRQLPEEGLKFMVYLQKENIIDESGMPKERFSAEFPKEGPSILRIQQVVRGDSAAYFCASSPNRNTEAFFGQGTRLTVV.

V gene TRBV4-3 combines with J gene TRBJ2-1, with TRBD2 matching over 10 bases. Germline CDR1 is LGHNA and CDR2 is YSLEER. The CDR3 extends over 15 amino acids. After removal of 5 bases from V and 6 bases from J, the junction contained 7 bases not matched to a gene. The CDR3 bases are TGCGCCAGCAGCGCGAGCGGGACTAGCGTCAATGAGCAGTTCTTC. Translated, it gives CASSASGTSVNEQFF.

The chain combines TRBV18 with TRBJ1-6, with 7 bases aligning to TRBD1. The CDR3 length is 13 residues. Germline CDR1 and CDR2: KGHSH and LQKENI. Trimming cost V 5 bases and J 7 bases; bases outside gene matches: 2. DNA of the CDR3: TGTGCCAGCTCAGGGACAGAGAATTCACCCCTCCACTTT. This encodes CASSGTENSPLHF.

J is TRBJ2-5 and V is TRBV11-3; D call uncertain. V was clipped by 1 base and J by 2 bases, with 8 bases between them. The germline V gene encodes CDR1 SGHNT and CDR2 YENEEA. The CDR3 is 14 amino acids. DNA for the CDR3: TGTGCCAGCAGCTTAGTGGGGTCTCAAGAGACCCAGTACTTC. It encodes CASSLVGSQETQYF.

This chain uses TRBV7-9 with TRBJ1-5, with no clear D. The CDR3 consists of 19 residues. CDR1 is SEHNR, CDR2 FQNEAQ, per germline (reference sequence). V was clipped by 1 base and J by 1 base, with 20 bases between them. The CDR3 DNA reads TGTGCCAGCAGCTTAGGGGCGGTATCGGGGTCTGGGAGCAATCAGCCCCAGCATTTT. This encodes CASSLGAVSGSGSNQPQHF. Filled out from reference TRBV7-9 and TRBJ1-5, the complete variable domain reads DTGVSQNPRHKITKRGQNVTFRCDPISEHNRLYWYRQTLGQGPEFLTYFQNEAQLEKSRLLSDRFSAERPKGSFSTLEIQRTEQGDSAMYLCASSLGAVSGSGSNQPQHFGDGTRLSIL.

The gene calls are TRBV15 and TRBJ2-1; D remains unclear. Germline-derived CDR1 and CDR2 are LNHNV and YYDKDF (reference sequence). Trimming shortened V by 0 bases and J by 7 bases, and 13 bases separated the two germline ends. The CDR3 runs 15 residues. CDR3 in DNA: TGTGCCACCAGCAGAGAATTCTCCTTTGGGAATGAGCAGTTCTTC. It encodes CATSREFSFGNEQFF.

This chain links TRBV27 with TRBJ1-2; tentative D call: TRBD1 (6 bases). The CDR3 has 15 amino acids. The germline V and J ends were trimmed by 5 bases and 0 bases, with 13 bases remaining between them. In germline, CDR1 is MNHEY, CDR2 SMNVEV (reference sequence). CDR3 in DNA: TGTGCCAGCAGTATACGCAGGGGTACTAACTATGGCTACACCTTC. It translates to CASSIRRGTNYGYTF.

The J gene is TRBJ2-3, the V gene TRBV7-2, with TRBD2 identical over 9 bases. The CDR3 has 15 residues. The V and J ends lost 1 base and 7 bases, in that order; junction bases with no gene match: 6. The germline CDR1 and CDR2 sequences are SGHTA and FQGNSA. CDR3 sequence: CASSLDSGRGNTQYF. The CDR3 DNA is TGTGCCAGCAGCTTAGATAGCGGGAGAGGGAATACGCAGTATTTT.

A single count supports this clone. The chain is built from TRBV15 and TRBJ1-1; the D is unclear. The V end lost 5 bases, the J end lost 4 bases, and 20 bases lay between the germline ends. The CDR3 runs 16 residues. Germline assignment: CDR1 LNHNV and CDR2 YYDKDF (reference sequence). The DNA of the CDR3 is TGTGCCACCAGCGAACGGCCCTCCCTGGGTGGCACTGAAGCTTTCTTT. This translates into CATSERPSLGGTEAFF.

This clone has just a few counts. The rearrangement uses TRBV30 and TRBJ1-1, with unresolved D. The CDR3 consists of 13 residues. V shed 2 bases and J shed 1 base, with 8 bases lying between them. In germline, CDR1 is GTSNPN, CDR2 SVGIG (reference sequence). In DNA form, the CDR3 reads TGTGCCTGGAGTAGCATTCGGAACACTGAAGCTTTCTTT. Protein: CAWSSIRNTEAFF.

This clone came up a few times. The chain is built from TRBV4-3 and TRBJ1-2; D may be TRBD1 (5 bases). Germline CDR1 reads LGHNA; CDR2 reads YSLEER. The CDR3 spans 16 residues. Trimming shortened V by 0 bases and J by 4 bases, and 15 bases separated the two germline ends. As DNA, the CDR3 is TGCGCCAGCAGCCAAGAATTTGGGGGGAGTCTCTATGGCTACACCTTC. This gives the protein CASSQEFGGSLYGYTF.

The chain is built from TRBV28 and TRBJ2-7; TRBD2 aligns across 9 bases. V trimming: 2 bases; J trimming: 0 bases; junction bases outside the gene matches: 2. This CDR3 contains 15 residues. Germline V lookup: CDR1 MDHEN, CDR2 SYDVKM. The CDR3 is CASSLRAGGSYEQYF. The CDR3 coding sequence is TGTGCCAGCAGTTTAAGAGCGGGAGGCTCCTACGAGCAGTACTTC.

CDR3 in DNA: TGTGCCAGCAGCTCCGGACAGGGTTGGAGAGCTTTCTTT. This sequence encodes CASSSGQGWRAFF. The chain joins TRBV7-9 to TRBJ1-1; 8 nucleotides align to TRBD1. Germline CDR1 reads SEHNR; CDR2 reads FQNEAQ (reference sequence). The CDR3 extends over 13 amino acids. V trimming: 4 bases; J trimming: 10 bases; junction bases outside the gene matches: 8.

The genes are TRBV27 and TRBJ2-5, with 7 positions matching TRBD1. Germline V lookup: CDR1 MNHEY, CDR2 SMNVEV (reference sequence). The V and J ends lost 4 bases and 4 bases, in that order; junction bases with no gene match: 9. The CDR3 is made up of 15 amino acids. Here the CDR3 reads CASSSTPDRRETQYF. For the CDR3, the DNA is TGTGCCAGCAGTTCCACCCCGGACAGGCGAGAGACCCAGTACTTC.

This chain connects TRBV10-2 to TRBJ2-5, with TRBD1 identical over 7 bases. With 0 bases clipped from V and 3 bases from J, the junction kept 4 bases outside the gene matches. The CDR3 runs to 15 residues. Germline V lookup: CDR1 WSHSY, CDR2 SAAADI. CDR3 protein: CASSESGTGEETQYF. The DNA of the CDR3 is TGCGCCAGCAGTGAGTCCGGAACAGGGGAAGAGACCCAGTACTTC.

This rearrangement joins TRBV6-2 or TRBV6-3 to TRBJ2-3; no firm D call. Trimming pared 2 bases from V and 3 bases from J, leaving 15 bases between. This CDR3 is 16 amino acids long. Germline V gene data show CDR1 as MNHEY and CDR2 as SVGEGT. CDR3 DNA: TGTGCCAGCAGTTACGAAAGGCTATCGAGTACAGATACGCAGTATTTT. Amino acids: CASSYERLSSTDTQYF.

The chain recombines TRBV4-3 with TRBJ2-1; the D is unclear. Trimming pared 0 bases from V and 9 bases from J, leaving 9 bases between. The CDR3 has 13 residues. Per the germline V gene, CDR1 is LGHNA and CDR2 is YSLEER. CDR3 coding DNA: TGCGCCAGCAGCCAAGATCTCGCAGGTGAGCAGTTCTTC. Translated: CASSQDLAGEQFF.

The chain carries TRBV28 and TRBJ2-5; perhaps TRBD2 as D (7 bases). The length of the CDR3 is 15 residues. Looked up from germline, CDR1 is MDHEN and CDR2 is SYDVKM. V was shortened by 6 bases and J by 2 bases, with 16 bases between the two germline ends. This CDR3 is CASSARGAGQETQYF. DNA for the CDR3: TGTGCCAGCAGCGCCCGGGGGGCAGGACAAGAGACCCAGTACTTC.

The chain combines TRBV19 with TRBJ1-1; TRBD1 matches 10 bases. This CDR3 is built from 14 residues. J lost 4 bases, V lost 6 bases, and 5 bases had no gene match. Germline V gives CDR1 LNHDA, CDR2 SQIVND (reference sequence). The DNA for the CDR3 is TGTGCCAGTAGCGACAGGGGGCAGGTCACTGAAGCTTTCTTT. It yields the protein CASSDRGQVTEAFF.

The V gene is TRBV5-4, the J gene TRBJ2-3; 8 bases match TRBD1. V trimming: 3 bases; J trimming: 3 bases; junction bases outside the gene matches: 6. This CDR3 is built from 15 residues. Per germline, CDR1 SGHNT and CDR2 YYREEE (reference sequence). The CDR3 DNA sequence: TGTGCCAGCAGCTCAGACAGGGGACCAACAGATACGCAGTATTTT. This sequence encodes CASSSDRGPTDTQYF. The full variable domain, completed using reference TRBV5-4 and TRBJ2-3, is ETGVTQSPTHLIKTRGQQVTLRCSSQSGHNTVSWYQQALGQGPQFIFQYYREEENGRGNFPPRFSGLQFPNYSSELNVNALELDDSALYLCASSSDRGPTDTQYFGPGTRLTVL.

The chain couples TRBV7-2 to TRBJ1-3; D remains unclear. The CDR3 loop spans 15 amino acids. CDR1 is SGHTA, CDR2 FQGNSA, per germline. V was pared by 6 bases and J by 2 bases, with 14 bases between. CDR3 loop: CASRSRRSPGNTIYF. The CDR3 DNA reads as TGTGCCAGCAGGTCCAGGAGGAGCCCTGGAAACACCATATATTTT.